Below are 32 T cell receptor beta chains sequenced from a single sample in a study of T cell clones after liver transplantation. Some clones are missing from TCRdb's copy, which holds only in-frame ones; the method was immunoSEQ multiplex PCR. This sample carries over 55,000 clones, approximately 70% of them seen once, and the ten largest clones take about 3%. Sequencing was performed on CD4+ T cells from blood, taken at the approximately 16-month timepoint. The receptors come from a human patient who received a liver transplant. Some of the T cells might come from the graft donor.

By proportion, this clone is medium-sized. This CDR3 reads CASSLAGVGDEQYV. Here the CDR3 DNA reads TGTGCCAGCAGCTTAGCGGGAGTCGGCGACGAGCAGTACGTC. The chain links TRBV5-5 to TRBJ2-7, with TRBD2 identical over 8 bases. Germline V gene data show CDR1 as SGHKS and CDR2 as YYEKEE (reference sequence). Unmatched junction bases numbered 6, after V lost 2 bases and J lost 5 bases. The CDR3 consists of 14 residues.

The DNA of the CDR3 is TGCGCCAGCAGCCAGGGGACTAGCGGGAGTGGGGTGCGGACAGATACGCAGTATTTT. Its translation is CASSQGTSGSGVRTDTQYF. The chain carries TRBV4-3 and TRBJ2-3; TRBD2 aligns across 14 bases. V trimming: 3 bases; J trimming: 3 bases; junction bases outside the gene matches: 11. CDR1 and CDR2 from the germline V gene are LGHNA and YSLEER. This CDR3 has 19 residues.

This clone has more than one count but fewer than ten. The V gene is TRBV28, the J gene TRBJ1-5, with D perhaps matching TRBD1 (5 bases). This CDR3 is built from 15 residues. The ends were cut back, 7 bases at V and 0 bases at J, with 13 bases in the middle. Germline V gives CDR1 MDHEN, CDR2 SYDVKM. The CDR3 DNA is TGTGCCAGCACCCTTGGGGGGGATAGCAATCAGCCCCAGCATTTT. Encoded protein: CASTLGGDSNQPQHF.

This clone was seen only a few times. The chain joins TRBV7-2 to TRBJ2-1; D unclear. CDR3 length: 11 residues. V was trimmed by 7 bases and J by 9 bases, leaving 10 bases between them. Germline assignment: CDR1 SGHTA and CDR2 FQGNSA. The CDR3: CASTFLFEQFF. In DNA form, the CDR3 reads TGTGCCAGCACCTTCTTATTTGAGCAGTTCTTC.

This clone has a count of ten or more. The chain recombines TRBV5-6 with TRBJ2-3; D possibly uses TRBD1 or TRBD2 (5 bases each). The CDR3 loop spans 13 amino acids. Germline V gives CDR1 SGHDT, CDR2 YYEEEE. V dropped 0 bases and J dropped 11 bases, with 13 bases sitting between them. CDR3 in amino acids: CASSLGGRGMQYF. CDR3 nucleotide sequence: TGTGCCAGCAGCTTGGGGGGCCGAGGGATGCAGTATTTT.

This chain joins TRBV14 and TRBJ1-2; 10 positions match TRBD1. CDR1 is SGHDN, CDR2 FVKESK, per germline. V lost 2 bases and J lost 4; bases outside the gene matches: 7. This CDR3 has 16 residues. CDR3 amino acids: CASSQLRGQGGYGYTF. Here the CDR3 DNA reads TGTGCCAGCAGCCAACTCCGAGGACAGGGGGGCTATGGCTACACCTTC.

The CDR3: CASSKRLWRIRGEQYV. CDR3 nucleotides: TGTGCCAGCAGCAAAAGATTGTGGCGGATCCGGGGAGAGCAGTACGTC. The rearrangement joins TRBV21-1 to TRBJ2-7; TRBD2, as called in the table, went unchecked against the DNA. TRBV21-1 is a documented pseudogene. CDR3 length equals 16 residues.

V is TRBV6-5 and J is TRBJ2-3; tentatively, D is TRBD1 (5 bases). This CDR3 has 11 amino acids. Germline CDR1 reads MNHEY; CDR2 reads SVGAGI. Trimming left V 6 bases short and J 4 bases short, with 5 bases between. CDR3 nucleotides: TGTGCCAGCAGGGGGCCAGATACGCAGTATTTT. Translated, it gives CASRGPDTQYF.

The CDR3 loop reads CASSPTLTTGGSMNTEAFF. CDR3 nucleotide sequence: TGTGCCAGCTCACCAACCTTAACAACAGGGGGCTCAATGAACACTGAAGCTTTCTTT. The chain employs TRBV18 and TRBJ1-1, with 9 nucleotides matching TRBD1. With V trimmed by 2 bases and J by 0 bases, 13 bases remained unmatched. CDR3 length: 19 amino acids. Germline V gene sequence: CDR1 KGHSH, CDR2 LQKENI.

V and J are TRBV7-2 and TRBJ2-5, with 11 bases identical to TRBD2. Germline loops: CDR1 SGHTA, CDR2 FQGNSA. V lost 5 bases to trimming and J lost 5 bases; unmatched junction nucleotides: 7. The CDR3 has 15 residues. The CDR3 is CASSLSGRARETQYF. CDR3 sequence (DNA): TGTGCCAGCAGCCTTAGCGGGAGGGCCCGTGAGACCCAGTACTTC.

The CDR3 DNA reads as TGTGCCAGCAGCTTCTCGGACAGAGTGAACACTGAAGCTTTCTTT. Encoded protein: CASSFSDRVNTEAFF. The chain has TRBV7-8 and TRBJ1-1, with D perhaps matching TRBD1 (6 bases). In germline, CDR1 is SGHVS, CDR2 FQNEAQ. This CDR3 has 15 amino acids. Trimming shortened V by 3 bases and J by 0 bases, and 11 bases separated the two germline ends.

The table lists this clone with a count of one. The V and J genes are TRBV10-1 and TRBJ2-3; 7 nucleotides line up with TRBD2. Trimming at V came to 5 bases and at J to 4 bases, leaving 9 bases not matched to a gene. The CDR3 spans 15 residues. CDR1 is WNHNN, CDR2 SYGVQD, per germline (reference sequence). CDR3 bases: TGCGCCAGCAGTTTAGCGGGCGACCCACCAGATACGCAGTATTTT. Translated: CASSLAGDPPDTQYF.

This clone was recorded a few times. The chain links TRBV5-1 to TRBJ2-7, with D tentatively TRBD2 (6 bases). There are 13 residues in the CDR3. Per the germline V gene, CDR1 is SGHRS and CDR2 is YFSETQ. Trimming shortened V by 7 bases and J by 2 bases, and 13 bases separated the two germline ends. This CDR3 is CASRAAGTYEQYF. The DNA for the CDR3 is TGCGCCAGCCGGGCGGCGGGAACCTACGAGCAGTACTTC.

The V call is TRBV5-6, the J call TRBJ2-3; no reliable D call. The CDR3 has 12 amino acids. Germline V lookup: CDR1 SGHDT, CDR2 YYEEEE. With 5 bases removed from V and 4 bases from J, the gap between germline ends came to 8 bases. CDR3: CASSLPADTQYF. The CDR3 coding sequence is TGTGCCAGCAGTCTTCCAGCAGATACGCAGTATTTT.

In regard to this clone: A much larger clonotype is one base distant, so this may be a read error. J is TRBJ1-5 and V is TRBV7-6; D unresolved. Deletions cut 2 bases from V and 2 bases from J, with 4 bases between. Germline V CDR1 and CDR2: SGHVS, FNYEAQ. The CDR3 is 13 residues long. CDR3 loop: CASSLQGNQPQHF. The DNA of the CDR3 is TGTGCCAGCAGCTTACAGGGCAATCAGCCCCAGCATTTT.

This chain uses TRBV19 with TRBJ1-5; 7 positions match TRBD1. The CDR3 consists of 14 residues. Germline trimming cut 4 bases from V and 5 bases from J; bases unmatched to any gene: 5. Germline lookup yields CDR1 LNHDA and CDR2 SQIVND (reference sequence). The CDR3 is CASSRSGGDQPQHF. The CDR3 DNA reads as TGTGCCAGTAGTAGATCAGGGGGGGATCAGCCCCAGCATTTT.

The chain has TRBV7-2 and TRBJ2-2; D may match TRBD1 or TRBD2 (6 bases each). Germline values: CDR1 SGHTA, CDR2 FQGNSA. The CDR3 has 16 amino acids. The V end lost 2 bases, the J end lost 2 bases, and 12 bases lay between the germline ends. CDR3 sequence reads: CASSLIPGANTGELFF. The CDR3 coding sequence is TGTGCCAGCAGCTTAATCCCGGGGGCCAACACCGGGGAGCTGTTTTTT.

The rearrangement joins TRBV7-6 to TRBJ2-1; D unclear. V was trimmed by 4 bases and J by 12 bases, leaving 16 bases between them. There are 13 residues in the CDR3. Germline V CDR1 and CDR2: SGHVS, FNYEAQ. CDR3 bases: TGTGCCAGCAGCTCGCATCCGGGTCAAAGGCAGTTCTTC. This gives the protein CASSSHPGQRQFF.

The V gene is TRBV19, the J gene TRBJ1-2; unclear D gene. V was clipped by 7 bases and J by 0 bases, with 12 bases between them. Germline V CDR1 and CDR2: LNHDA, SQIVND (reference sequence). CDR3 length: 14 residues. The CDR3 is CASTSAAANYGYTF. The CDR3 DNA follows: TGTGCCAGTACCTCAGCAGCAGCTAACTATGGCTACACCTTC. The complete variable domain, with remaining parts taken from reference TRBV19 and TRBJ1-2, reads DGGITQSPKYLFRKEGQNVTLSCEQNLNHDAMYWYRQDPGQGLRLIYYSQIVNDFQKGDIAEGYSVSREKKESFPLTVTSAQKNPTAFYLCASTSAAANYGYTFGSGTRLTVV.

This clone was seen a few times. The CDR3 spells CSVESGAGTQYF. CDR3 in DNA: TGCAGCGTTGAATCAGGAGCCGGGACCCAGTACTTC. This rearrangement joins TRBV29-1 to TRBJ2-5; no firm D call. In germline, CDR1 is SQVTM, CDR2 ANQGSEA. This CDR3 region has 12 residues. The V gene lost 2 bases and the J gene lost 7 bases, with 11 bases spanning the gap.

This chain links TRBV30 with TRBJ2-1; D perhaps matches TRBD1 (6 bases). The germline V gene has CDR1 GTSNPN and CDR2 SVGIG (reference sequence). This CDR3 contains 15 residues. Trimming took off 5 bases at V and 4 bases at J, with 18 bases between the two ends. The CDR3 sequence: CAWLIPGVGYNEQFF. The CDR3 DNA follows: TGTGCCTGGTTAATCCCAGGGGTAGGATACAATGAGCAGTTCTTC. The full variable domain, with the rest looked up from reference TRBV30 and TRBJ2-1, is SQTIHQWPATLVQPVGSPLSLECTVEGTSNPNLYWYRQAAGRGLQLLFYSVGIGQISSEVPQNLSASRPQDRQFILSSKKLLLSDSGFYLCAWLIPGVGYNEQFFGPGTRLTVL.

This rearrangement joins TRBV19 to TRBJ1-1; D may be TRBD1 (5 bases). This CDR3 is built from 14 residues. V lost 8 bases, J lost 4 bases, and 17 bases lay in between. Germline V CDR1 and CDR2: LNHDA, SQIVND (reference sequence). This chain's CDR3 is CASGWQGSSTEAFF. The CDR3 DNA reads TGTGCCAGTGGGTGGCAGGGAAGCAGCACTGAAGCTTTCTTT.

The chain carries TRBV29-1 and TRBJ2-4, with 7 bases lining up with TRBD2. The CDR3 length is 12 residues. After removal of 6 bases from V and 5 bases from J, the junction contained 4 bases not matched to a gene. Germline loops: CDR1 SQVTM, CDR2 ANQGSEA. CDR3 region: CSVEGGQNIQYF. CDR3 bases: TGCAGCGTCGAGGGAGGGCAAAACATTCAGTACTTC.

V usage is TRBV2 and J usage is TRBJ1-4, with 11 bases aligning to TRBD1. The junction had 14 bases not matched to a gene; V was cut back by 6 bases and J by 8 bases. The CDR3 extends over 17 amino acids. Germline CDR1 and CDR2: SNHLY and FYNNEI. CDR3: CASSTDRGHVPAEKLFF. The CDR3 DNA is TGTGCCAGCAGCACGGACAGGGGGCATGTTCCCGCGGAAAAACTGTTTTTT. Looking up the rest from reference TRBV2 and TRBJ1-4 gives the full variable domain: EPEVTQTPSHQVTQMGQEVILRCVPISNHLYFYWYRQILGQKVEFLVSFYNNEISEKSEIFDDQFSVERPDGSNFTLKIRSTKLEDSAMYFCASSTDRGHVPAEKLFFGSGTQLSVL.

J is TRBJ1-5 and V is TRBV7-2; D not certain. This CDR3 region has 12 residues. In germline, CDR1 is SGHTA, CDR2 FQGNSA. Between the trimmed V and J ends, which lost 5 bases and 9 bases, there was a span of 11 bases. The CDR3 sequence: CASSRGEWPQHF. Here the CDR3 DNA reads TGTGCCAGCAGCCGTGGCGAATGGCCCCAGCATTTT.

In nucleotides, the CDR3 is TGTGCCAGCAGCTTGGGACGGACCCATGAAAAACTGTTTTTT. Its protein product is CASSLGRTHEKLFF. The rearrangement links TRBV6-5 to TRBJ1-4, with D possibly being TRBD1 (5 bases). This CDR3 is 14 amino acids long. Germline V CDR1 and CDR2: MNHEY, SVGAGI. Deletions cut 6 bases from V and 6 bases from J, with 14 bases between.

J is TRBJ2-3 and V is TRBV4-3; D may match TRBD1 or TRBD2 (5 bases each). Germline V CDR1 and CDR2: LGHNA, YSLEER. The CDR3 contains 13 residues. The V gene lost 3 bases and the J gene lost 8 bases, with 12 bases spanning the gap. CDR3 loop: CASSQGLAPTQYF. The CDR3 bases are TGCGCCAGCAGCCAGGGGCTAGCACCTACGCAGTATTTT.

V and J are TRBV28 and TRBJ1-1; 11 positions agree with TRBD1. With 6 bases clipped from V and 5 bases from J, the junction kept 8 bases outside the gene matches. From germline, CDR1 is MDHEN and CDR2 SYDVKM. The CDR3 totals 15 residues. The CDR3 DNA reads as TGTGCCAGCAGCCTTCCCGGGACAGGGGGGACTGAAGCTTTCTTT. It encodes CASSLPGTGGTEAFF.

This clone has a single count. The V gene is TRBV7-2, the J gene TRBJ1-2; 11 bases are shared with TRBD1. CDR3 size: 15 residues. Germline lookup yields CDR1 SGHTA and CDR2 FQGNSA. J lost 2 bases, V lost 4 bases, and 3 bases had no gene match. CDR3 protein: CASSSGQGANYGYTF. CDR3 DNA sequence: TGTGCCAGCAGCTCCGGACAGGGGGCAAACTATGGCTACACCTTC.

The V call is TRBV6-1, the J call TRBJ1-2; D uncertain. There are 14 residues in the CDR3. Germline CDR1 is MNHNS and CDR2 is SASEGT. V was shortened by 1 base and J by 6 bases, with 12 bases between the two germline ends. The CDR3 reads CASSEVASPDGYTF. The CDR3 nucleotides are TGTGCCAGCAGTGAAGTCGCGAGCCCGGATGGCTACACCTTC.

This clone has a handful of counts. The V and J genes are TRBV5-1 and TRBJ2-3; 11 nucleotides agree with TRBD1. V shed 3 bases and J 6 bases; nucleotides not matched to a gene: 3. This CDR3 contains 14 residues. Germline loops: CDR1 SGHRS, CDR2 YFSETQ. The CDR3 sequence: CASSWDRGDDTQYF. The CDR3 coding sequence is TGCGCCAGCAGCTGGGACAGGGGGGACGATACGCAGTATTTT.

Turning to this clone: Other DNA sequences in the same sample also yield this CDR3. V gene TRBV2 combines with J gene TRBJ1-1; a weak D match, TRBD1 (5 bases). Germline CDR1 and CDR2: SNHLY and FYNNEI. The CDR3 runs 13 residues. Trimming removed 4 bases at V and 2 bases at J, with 8 bases between. The CDR3 here is CASSGQGNTEAFF. DNA for the CDR3: TGTGCCAGCAGTGGGCAGGGAAACACTGAAGCTTTCTTT.